Described below is a single T cell receptor (beta chain) sequence and its context. Its antigen is not identified. The CDR3 spans 16 residues. The V gene's germline CDR1 is MDHEN and CDR2 SYDVKM. Trimming pared 5 bases from V and 1 base from J, leaving 17 bases between. The data derive from a study of T cell responses to AZD1222 COVID-19 vaccine. Broader study findings: Only five or six AZD1222 recipients were seropositive at baseline. Only after the peak T cell response were repertoires sampled. Unmutated variant regions are reportedly targeted by nearly half of spike-specific TCRs. Females made up more of the donors, who were largely white British, and clonal diversity may have come out too low.

Some clones are missing from TCRdb's copy, which holds only in-frame ones; the method was immunoSEQ multiplex PCR. The repertoire holds 90,000 to 100,000 clones, with around nine tenths as singletons. V gene TRBV28 combines with J gene TRBJ1-1; a possible D gene is TRBD1 (6 bases). This TCR derives from an adult who received the AZD1222 COVID-19 vaccine. This sample comprised peripheral blood, obtained 28 days after the second AZD1222 dose. CDR3 nucleotides: TGTGCCAGCAGTCCCCGCGGGGGGGGCCCGAACACTGAAGCTTTCTTT. Its translation is CASSPRGGGPNTEAFF.